The T cell receptor beta chain under discussion was sequenced for a study of shared clonotypes between healthy human individuals. Study-wide findings and caveats: Clonotypes shared by all four sorted-subset donors had higher generation probabilities than non-shared clonotypes.

Every subset's genomic DNA went evenly onto several immunoSEQ plates. Assay used: immunoSEQ multiplex PCR; TCRdb lists only in-frame clones, some missing. The table includes approximately 2.1 million clones, 90% to 95% detected once. The CDR3 has 16 amino acids. Germline V gene data show CDR1 as SGHNT and CDR2 as YYREEE (reference sequence). Unmatched junction bases numbered 8, after V lost 3 bases and J lost 3 bases. Notes on this clone: Its antigen is not identified.

The J gene is TRBJ2-3, the V gene TRBV5-4, with 9 bases that match TRBD2. The clonotype comes from a man aged 18 to 35 in good health. Some clones in this sample may be carry-over from other donors' samples. What was sequenced was naive CD4+ T cells from PBMCs. Subset indicated: CD45RA+ positively selected. The CDR3 region has the DNA TGTGCCAGCAGCTCCGGCCCTAGCGGGAATACAGATACGCAGTATTTT. Amino acids: CASSSGPSGNTDTQYF.